Listed here are 11 T cell receptor beta chains from one sample, sequenced in a study of shared clonotypes between healthy human individuals. The data were produced by immunoSEQ multiplex PCR, yet TCRdb's version contains in-frame clones alone and is incomplete. The data hold roughly 660,000 clones, with 90% observed a single time. Sequenced sample: memory CD8+ T cells from PBMCs. The subset is: CD45RO+ cells pooled with CCR7-negative TemRA cells. These receptors were collected from a man younger than 30 in good health. Some clones in this sample may be carry-over from other donors' samples.

This chain uses TRBV14 with TRBJ2-7; D possibly matches TRBD1 or TRBD2 (5 bases each). The germline V gene encodes CDR1 SGHDN and CDR2 FVKESK. Deletions cut 3 bases from V and 3 bases from J, with 12 bases between. There are 14 residues in the CDR3. The CDR3 sequence: CASSHPGTYYEQYF. The CDR3 coding sequence is TGTGCCAGCAGCCACCCCGGGACCTACTACGAGCAGTACTTC.

The rearrangement uses TRBV9 and TRBJ1-2; 9 nucleotides match TRBD1. The CDR3 extends over 15 amino acids. V lost 1 base and J lost 8; bases outside the gene matches: 9. Germline V CDR1 and CDR2: SGDLS, YYNGEE. The DNA of the CDR3 is TGTGCCAGCAGCGTATCTCGGGACAGGGTCTCCGGCTACACCTTC. Encoded protein: CASSVSRDRVSGYTF.

This sequence joins TRBV5-1 and TRBJ2-3; no definite D call. Trimming removed 3 bases from V and 2 bases from J, with 16 bases in between. The length of the CDR3 is 16 residues. Germline V gene data show CDR1 as SGHRS and CDR2 as YFSETQ. CDR3 protein: CASSSKAIADTDTQYF. CDR3 DNA sequence: TGCGCCAGCAGCTCGAAAGCCATAGCAGACACAGATACGCAGTATTTT.

V gene TRBV29-1 combines with J gene TRBJ1-2, with no clear D. The V gene's germline CDR1 is SQVTM and CDR2 ANQGSEA. The CDR3 loop spans 14 amino acids. V lost 2 bases and J 5 bases, leaving 15 bases between the germline ends. CDR3 residues: CSVEYGDEEYGYTF. The CDR3 DNA reads as TGCAGCGTTGAATACGGAGATGAGGAGTATGGCTACACCTTC.

The chain combines TRBV27 with TRBJ1-1, with a tentative D call TRBD1 (6 bases). CDR3 length equals 14 residues. The germline V and J ends were trimmed by 5 bases and 6 bases, with 16 bases remaining between them. The germline gives CDR1 MNHEY, CDR2 SMNVEV (reference sequence). As DNA, the CDR3 is TGTGCCAGCAGTGAACGTACAGGGTATTCTGAAGCTTTCTTT. Translated, it gives CASSERTGYSEAFF.

The rearrangement links TRBV28 to TRBJ1-2; 7 bases map to TRBD1. The V segment lost 10 bases and the J segment 4 bases; nucleotides outside the gene matches: 9. This CDR3 comprises 13 residues. The germline V gene has CDR1 MDHEN and CDR2 SYDVKM. The CDR3 nucleotides are TGTGCCACCTGCTTGGACAGGATCTATGGCTACACCTTC. Amino acids: CATCLDRIYGYTF.

A word on this clone: This specimen includes other DNA sequences encoding the same CDR3. The gene calls are TRBV11-2 and TRBJ2-7; TRBD1 aligns across 7 bases. CDR3 size: 12 residues. V trimming: 5 bases; J trimming: 6 bases; junction bases outside the gene matches: 4. Germline lookup yields CDR1 SGHAT and CDR2 FQNNGV. The CDR3 is CASSLGGPEQYF. In DNA form, the CDR3 reads TGTGCCAGCAGCCTAGGGGGCCCCGAGCAGTACTTC.

The chain couples TRBV2 to TRBJ2-1, with TRBD2 identical over 10 bases. Losses at the gene ends were 4 bases for V and 4 bases for J; bases not matched to a gene: 10. This CDR3 has 17 amino acids. CDR1 is SNHLY and CDR2 is FYNNEI in the germline V gene. In DNA form, the CDR3 reads TGTGCCAGCAGTGGATTGGGGGCTAGCGGGAGATACAATGAGCAGTTCTTC. It specifies CASSGLGASGRYNEQFF.

This clone was counted a single time. The chain employs TRBV7-3 and TRBJ2-1; D might be TRBD1 or TRBD2, each matching 5 bases. The CDR3 is 16 amino acids. Germline loops: CDR1 SGHTA, CDR2 FQGTGA. Between the trimmed V and J ends, which lost 6 bases and 6 bases, there was a span of 21 bases. This chain's CDR3 is CASRGHGADTLNEQFF. Written as DNA, the CDR3 is TGTGCCAGCAGGGGTCATGGAGCGGACACTCTCAATGAGCAGTTCTTC. Complete variable domain (other parts from reference TRBV7-3 and TRBJ2-1): GAGVSQTPSNKVTEKGKYVELRCDPISGHTALYWYRQSLGQGPEFLIYFQGTGAADDSGLPNDRFFAVRPEGSVSTLKIQRTERGDSAVYLCASRGHGADTLNEQFFGPGTRLTVL.

The chain joins TRBV15 to TRBJ2-2, with TRBD1 identical over 7 bases. Looked up from germline, CDR1 is LNHNV and CDR2 is YYDKDF (reference sequence). J gave up 0 bases and V 3 bases, and 4 bases lay outside the gene matches. The length of the CDR3 is 16 residues. CDR3 DNA sequence: TGTGCCACCAGCAGGAAAGACAGGGCGAACACCGGGGAGCTGTTTTTT. The encoded protein is CATSRKDRANTGELFF.

This clone was seen a single time. An end of the junction differs from the germline gene, which may be a read error. This chain connects TRBV7-9 to TRBJ2-2, with 10 bases identical to TRBD1. Germline loops: CDR1 SEHNR, CDR2 FQNEAQ (reference sequence). CDR3 size: 14 residues. The DNA of the CDR3 is TGCTTAATTGAGGACAGGGGGGACACCGGGGAGCTGTTTTTT. Residues: CLIEDRGDTGELFF.